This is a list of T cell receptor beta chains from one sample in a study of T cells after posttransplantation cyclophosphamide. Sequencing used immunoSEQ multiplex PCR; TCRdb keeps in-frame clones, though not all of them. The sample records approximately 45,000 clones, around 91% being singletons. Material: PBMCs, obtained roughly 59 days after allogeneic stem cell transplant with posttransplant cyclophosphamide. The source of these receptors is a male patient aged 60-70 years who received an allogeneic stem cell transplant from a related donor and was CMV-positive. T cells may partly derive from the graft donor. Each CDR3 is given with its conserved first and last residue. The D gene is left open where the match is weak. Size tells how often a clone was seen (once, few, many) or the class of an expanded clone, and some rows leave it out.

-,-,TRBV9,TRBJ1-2,CASSEPSSLLNYGYTF,TGTGCCAGCAGCGAGCCGAGTTCCCTTCTTAACTATGGCTACACCTTC
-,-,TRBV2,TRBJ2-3,CASGGQYF,TGTGCCAGCGGCGGGCAGTATTTT
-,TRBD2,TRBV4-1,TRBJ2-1,CASSQGGLAGVGEQFF,TGCGCCAGCAGCCAAGGTGGACTAGCGGGGGTGGGTGAGCAGTTCTTC
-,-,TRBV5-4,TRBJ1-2,CASSHGQRDYGYTF,TGTGCCAGCAGCCACGGACAGAGAGACTATGGCTACACCTTC
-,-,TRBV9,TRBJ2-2,CASSLGGTAYTGELFF,TGTGCCAGCAGCCTCGGAGGGACAGCCTACACCGGGGAGCTGTTTTTT
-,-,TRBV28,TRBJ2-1,CASRPGLFEQFF,TGTGCCAGCAGGCCTGGACTATTTGAGCAGTTCTTC
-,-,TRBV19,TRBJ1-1,CASSPQGNTEAFF,TGTGCCAGTAGTCCGCAGGGGAACACTGAAGCTTTCTTT
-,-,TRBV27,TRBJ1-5,CASRERQVLSNQPQHF,TGTGCCAGCAGGGAACGACAGGTTCTCAGCAATCAGCCCCAGCATTTT
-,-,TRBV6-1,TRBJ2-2,CASVDMNTGELFF,TGTGCCAGTGTAGACATGAACACCGGGGAGCTGTTTTTT
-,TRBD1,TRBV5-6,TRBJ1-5,CASSLMGQDNQPQHF,TGCGCCAGCAGCTTGATGGGACAGGACAATCAGCCCCAGCATTTT
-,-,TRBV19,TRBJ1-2,CASSIGQRNGYTF,TGTGCCAGTAGTATAGGACAGAGGAATGGCTACACCTTC
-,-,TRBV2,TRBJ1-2,CASFLPLDRLTTDQNYGYTF,TGTGCCAGTTTTCTGCCACTCGACAGGCTTACAACAGACCAAAACTATGGCTACACCTTC
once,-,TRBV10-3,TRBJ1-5,CAISESGGDPPQHF,TGTGCCATCAGCGAGTCGGGGGGGGACCCGCCCCAGCATTTT
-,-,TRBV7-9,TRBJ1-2,CATETNYYGYTF,TGTGCCACCGAGACAAACTACTATGGCTACACCTTC
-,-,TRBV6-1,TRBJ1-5,CASSNELRQPQHF,TGTGCCAGCAGTAACGAACTGAGACAGCCCCAGCATTTT
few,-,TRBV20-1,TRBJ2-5,CSASGQETQYF,TGCAGTGCTAGCGGGCAAGAGACCCAGTACTTC
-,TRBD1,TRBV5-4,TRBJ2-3,CATEPGQGAIDTQYF,TGTGCCACCGAACCCGGACAGGGGGCGATAGATACGCAGTATTTT
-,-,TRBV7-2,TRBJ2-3,CASSVSGTSTDTQYF,TGTGCCAGCAGCGTTAGCGGTACTAGCACAGATACGCAGTATTTT
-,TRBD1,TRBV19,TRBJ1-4,CASSISPGGNEKLFF,TGTGCCAGTAGTATTTCTCCAGGGGGGAATGAAAAACTGTTTTTT
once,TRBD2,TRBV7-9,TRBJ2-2,CASSLKAGGPGELFF,TGTGCCAGCAGCTTAAAAGCGGGGGGGCCCGGGGAGCTGTTTTTT
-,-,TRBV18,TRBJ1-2,CASSPSRTDYGYTF,TGTGCCAGCTCACCCTCGCGGACAGACTATGGCTACACCTTC
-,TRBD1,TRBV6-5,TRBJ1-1,CASNNRGMNTEAFF,TGTGCCAGCAACAACAGGGGAATGAACACTGAAGCTTTCTTT
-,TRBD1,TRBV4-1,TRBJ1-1,CASSGLQGTTEAFF,TGCGCCAGCAGCGGGTTACAGGGGACCACTGAAGCTTTCTTT
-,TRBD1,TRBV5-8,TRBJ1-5,CASSGTGTGNQPQHF,TGTGCCAGCAGCGGCACCGGGACAGGGAATCAGCCCCAGCATTTT
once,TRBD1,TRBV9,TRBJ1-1,CASSVGTGVTEAFF,TGTGCCAGCAGCGTTGGGACAGGGGTCACTGAAGCTTTCTTT
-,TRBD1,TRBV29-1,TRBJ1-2,CSADPWTGGRSYTF,TGCAGCGCCGACCCCTGGACAGGGGGCCGGAGCTACACCTTC
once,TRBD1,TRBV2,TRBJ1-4,CASSSDRAREKLFF,TGTGCCAGCAGCTCCGACAGGGCGAGGGAAAAACTGTTTTTT
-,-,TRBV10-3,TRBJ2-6,CASGQASGANVLTF,TGTGCCAGCGGCCAAGCCTCTGGGGCCAACGTCCTGACTTTC
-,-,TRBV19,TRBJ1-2,CASSWGGIGDGYTF,TGTGCCAGCTCTTGGGGGGGAATCGGGGATGGCTACACCTTC
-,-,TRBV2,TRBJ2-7,CASGGQTYEQYF,TGTGCCAGCGGTGGACAGACCTACGAGCAGTACTTC
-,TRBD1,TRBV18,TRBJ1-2,CASSSRQGVGDGYTF,TGTGCCAGCTCATCCCGACAGGGTGTAGGCGATGGCTACACCTTC
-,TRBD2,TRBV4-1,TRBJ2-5,CASSQDARTSWETQYF,TGCGCCAGCAGCCAAGACGCGCGGACTAGTTGGGAGACCCAGTACTTC
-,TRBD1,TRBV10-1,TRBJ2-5,CASSEFGQGRETQYF,TGCGCCAGCAGTGAGTTCGGACAGGGACGAGAGACCCAGTACTTC
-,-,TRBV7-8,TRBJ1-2,CASSLIRNYGYTF,TGTGCCAGCAGCTTAATCCGTAACTATGGCTACACCTTC
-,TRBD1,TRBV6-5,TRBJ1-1,CASSYSDRGVSFEAFF,TGTGCCAGCAGTTACTCCGACAGGGGGGTTTCATTTGAAGCTTTCTTT
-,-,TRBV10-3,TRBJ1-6,CATQDSGFGISPLHF,TGTGCCACACAAGACTCAGGGTTTGGGATTTCACCCCTCCACTTT
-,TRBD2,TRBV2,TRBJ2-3,CASSEGVSGGAVDTQYF,TGTGCCAGCAGTGAGGGGGTTAGCGGGGGGGCCGTAGATACGCAGTATTTT
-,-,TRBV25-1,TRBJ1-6,CASTSSYNSPLHF,TGTGCCAGTACAAGCTCCTATAATTCACCCCTCCACTTT
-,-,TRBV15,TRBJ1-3,CATSREALAGNTIYF,TGTGCCACCAGCAGAGAGGCCTTGGCTGGAAACACCATATATTTT
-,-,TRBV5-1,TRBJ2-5,CASSLEAGAVQETQYF,TGCGCCAGCAGCTTGGAGGCGGGGGCCGTACAAGAGACCCAGTACTTC
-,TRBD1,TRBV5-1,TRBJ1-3,CASSPKPQGGSGNTIYF,TGCGCCAGCAGCCCAAAACCCCAGGGGGGATCTGGAAACACCATATATTTT
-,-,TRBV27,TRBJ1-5,CASSLWAGINQPQHF,TGTGCCAGCAGTTTATGGGCGGGGATTAATCAGCCCCAGCATTTT
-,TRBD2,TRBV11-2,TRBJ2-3,CATRKQAGAVLIRTDTQYF,TGTGCCACACGAAAACAAGCGGGGGCCGTCTTAATTCGCACAGATACGCAGTATTTT
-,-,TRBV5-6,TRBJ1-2,CASSRGTDYGYTF,TGTGCCAGCAGCCGGGGGACGGACTATGGCTACACCTTC
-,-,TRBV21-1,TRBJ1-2,CASSLLFGGQGRYGYTF,TGTGCCAGCAGCCTCCTGTTCGGGGGACAGGGCCGCTATGGCTACACCTTC
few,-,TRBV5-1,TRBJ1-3,CASSSIDRPDGNTIYF,TGCGCCAGCAGCTCCATTGACAGACCGGACGGAAACACCATATATTTT
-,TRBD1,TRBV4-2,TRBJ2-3,CASSQDQGQGASTQYF,TGTGCCAGCAGCCAAGATCAGGGACAGGGGGCTAGTACGCAGTATTTT
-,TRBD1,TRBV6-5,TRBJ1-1,CASSLRTGLEDEAFF,TGTGCCAGCAGTCTGAGGACAGGGCTAGAGGATGAAGCTTTCTTT
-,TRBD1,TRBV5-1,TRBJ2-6,CASSLVGTGGANVLTF,TGCGCCAGCAGCTTGGTAGGGACAGGGGGGGCCAACGTCCTGACTTTC
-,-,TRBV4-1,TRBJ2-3,CASSQGRAEGDTQYF,TGCGCCAGCAGCCAAGGGCGGGCGGAGGGCGATACGCAGTATTTT
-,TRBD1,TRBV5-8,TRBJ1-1,CASSSGGTAREAFF,TGTGCCAGCAGCTCCGGCGGGACAGCGCGTGAAGCTTTCTTT
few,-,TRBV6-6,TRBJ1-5,CASSLDIDSNQPQHF,TGTGCCAGCAGCCTTGACATTGATAGCAATCAGCCCCAGCATTTT
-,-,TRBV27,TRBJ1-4,CASSSRVSEKLFF,TGTGCCAGCAGTTCCAGGGTGAGCGAAAAACTGTTTTTT
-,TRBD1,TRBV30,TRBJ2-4,CAGGQGVTKGDIQYF,TGTGCCGGCGGACAGGGTGTGACAAAGGGGGACATTCAGTACTTC
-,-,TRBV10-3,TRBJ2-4,CAISESNLGSTAKNIQYF,TGTGCCATCAGTGAGTCGAATCTAGGTAGCACAGCCAAAAACATTCAGTACTTC